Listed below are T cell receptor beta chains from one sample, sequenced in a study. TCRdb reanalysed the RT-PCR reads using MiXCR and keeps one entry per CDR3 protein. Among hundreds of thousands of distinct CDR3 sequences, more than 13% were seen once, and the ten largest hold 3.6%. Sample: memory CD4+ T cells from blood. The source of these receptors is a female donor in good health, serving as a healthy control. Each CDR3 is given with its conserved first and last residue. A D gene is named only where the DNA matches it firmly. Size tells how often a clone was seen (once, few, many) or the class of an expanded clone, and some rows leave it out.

TGCAGCGTTGAGAGAGGGATGTTACCCACAGATACGCAGTATTTT,CSVERGMLPTDTQYF,-,many,TRBJ2-3,TRBV29-1
TGCGCCAGCAGCCAAGTCCACAGGAGCTATGGCTACACCTTC,CASSQVHRSYGYTF,-,few,TRBJ1-2,TRBV4-1
TGTGCCAGCAGACAATGGGGGGCCTCCTACGAGCAGTACTTC,CASRQWGASYEQYF,-,-,TRBJ2-7,TRBV12-3/TRBV12-4
TGTGCCAGCAGCCTCGTACTAGCGGGAGTGGGTGAGCAGTTCTTC,CASSLVLAGVGEQFF,TRBD2,-,TRBJ2-1,TRBV5-5
TGCGCCAGCAGCTTCGTTCGGGGAACTGAAGCTTTCTTT,CASSFVRGTEAFF,-,-,TRBJ1-1,TRBV5-1
TGTGCCAGCAGCCACTACACAGATACGCAGTATTTT,CASSHYTDTQYF,-,many,TRBJ2-3,TRBV7-6
TGCGCCAGCAGCCGAATTCGACTAGCGGATAGCACAGATACGCAGTATTTT,CASSRIRLADSTDTQYF,TRBD2,few,TRBJ2-3,TRBV4-1
TGTGCCAGCAGTCGAGGGGCCGTGGCCGGGGAGCTGTTTTTT,CASSRGAVAGELFF,-,many,TRBJ2-2,TRBV12-3/TRBV12-4
TGCGCCAGCAGCCAGATAGCGGGGAACTACGAGCAGTACTTC,CASSQIAGNYEQYF,TRBD2,many,TRBJ2-7,TRBV5-1
TGTGCCAGCAGCTCTCTCAGAGAGCCCCAGCATTTT,CASSSLREPQHF,-,-,TRBJ1-5,TRBV7-2
TGCAGTGCTAGAGATAACTCTGGAAACACCATATATTTT,CSARDNSGNTIYF,-,many,TRBJ1-3,TRBV20-1
TGCAGCGTTGATCTAGCGGGGAGGAATGAGCAGTTCTTC,CSVDLAGRNEQFF,TRBD2,-,TRBJ2-1,TRBV29-1
TGTGCCAGCAGCCTCCTAGCGGGACAATTGGGGGAGCAGTTCTTC,CASSLLAGQLGEQFF,TRBD2,-,TRBJ2-1,TRBV6-5
TGCAGCGTCTCACCACTAGCGAGCGGTAGAGATACGCAGTATTTT,CSVSPLASGRDTQYF,TRBD2,many,TRBJ2-3,TRBV29-1
TGTGCCAGCAGCTTTCACAGTTTAAACACCGGGGAGCTGTTTTTT,CASSFHSLNTGELFF,-,-,TRBJ2-2,TRBV7-9
TGTGCCAGCAGTAGAATCGGGACAGTCTATGGCTACACCTTC,CASSRIGTVYGYTF,TRBD1,few,TRBJ1-2,TRBV27
TGTGCCATCAGTACTAGCGGGAGGGCCGAAACCTACAATGAGCAGTTCTTC,CAISTSGRAETYNEQFF,TRBD2,many,TRBJ2-1,TRBV10-3
TGCAGTGCTAGAACCGGGCCGACTAAACGGGAGACCCAGTACTTC,CSARTGPTKRETQYF,-,many,TRBJ2-5,TRBV20-1
TGTGCCAGCAGCCAAGGAGAGACATTTGCTTTCTTT,CASSQGETFAFF,-,-,TRBJ1-1,TRBV3-1
TGCGCCAGCAGCTCTCAGGGGGTAGGAGACTATGGCTACACCTTC,CASSSQGVGDYGYTF,TRBD1,few,TRBJ1-2,TRBV5-1
TGTGCCAGCAGCCAAGGGACTAGCGGGAGTTCGTTTAGTAGGACAGATACGCAGTATTTT,CASSQGTSGSSFSRTDTQYF,TRBD2,many,TRBJ2-3,TRBV4-2
TGTGCCAGCAGCTTAGCCGGGGCCGAGCAGTACTTC,CASSLAGAEQYF,-,few,TRBJ2-7,TRBV7-9
TGCGCCAGCAGCTTGTACGGGCAGGGGGAGACCCAGTACTTC,CASSLYGQGETQYF,-,few,TRBJ2-5,TRBV5-1
TGTGCCAGCAGCTTCCGGCGACTAGGCTACAATGAGCAGTTCTTC,CASSFRRLGYNEQFF,-,-,TRBJ2-1,TRBV3-1
TGCAGTGCTAGGGTGACTAGTGGTTCCGGGGAGCTGTTTTTT,CSARVTSGSGELFF,-,few,TRBJ2-2,TRBV20-1
TGTGCCAGCAGCCCACTTCGGGGGGAAGAGACCCAGTACTTC,CASSPLRGEETQYF,TRBD2,few,TRBJ2-5,TRBV7-2
TGTGCCAGCGAAAGAGTTTTAGATACGCAGTATTTT,CASERVLDTQYF,-,many,TRBJ2-3,TRBV7-8
TGTGCCAGCTCAGCATACCAGGGGAATGAGCAGTTCTTC,CASSAYQGNEQFF,-,-,TRBJ2-1,TRBV18
TGTGCCAGCAGCCGACCATCAGGACTGGTTGACTATGGCTACACCTTC,CASSRPSGLVDYGYTF,-,-,TRBJ1-2,TRBV5-5
TGTGCCTGGAAATCCGGGACTGAAGCTTTCTTT,CAWKSGTEAFF,-,few,TRBJ1-1,TRBV30
TGTGCCAGCAGTGAATTCGGGGGGCTGGGTGCCGAGCAGTACTTC,CASSEFGGLGAEQYF,-,few,TRBJ2-7,TRBV6-1
TGTGCCAGCAGCCAAGGAGCGGGAGGGCCTGGAGATACGCAGTATTTT,CASSQGAGGPGDTQYF,TRBD2,-,TRBJ2-3,TRBV3-1
TGCGCCAGCGCCCGCGGCGATGTGGCAGATACGCAGTATTTT,CASARGDVADTQYF,-,-,TRBJ2-3,TRBV5-1
TGTGCCAGCAGCGAGACAGGACCCGAACGGGAGCAGTACTTC,CASSETGPEREQYF,-,few,TRBJ2-7,TRBV12-3/TRBV12-4
TGTGCCAGCAGTTCGTATTCGTTCAATGAGCAGTTCTTC,CASSSYSFNEQFF,-,few,TRBJ2-1,TRBV27
TGTGCCAGCAGCAACTCGGCCACCTATGAAAAACTGTTTTTT,CASSNSATYEKLFF,-,-,TRBJ1-4,TRBV5-8
TGCGCCAGCAGCTTGCTCCCCGGGACAGGAGGCCAAGAGACCCAGTACTTC,CASSLLPGTGGQETQYF,TRBD1,many,TRBJ2-5,TRBV5-1
TGCGCCAGCAGCTTTACAACTAGCGGTCAGGGAGAGACCCAGTACTTC,CASSFTTSGQGETQYF,TRBD2,-,TRBJ2-5,TRBV5-1
TGTGCCAGCTGCTCCCTCGGAGCCCTGAGGGATACGCAGTATTTT,CASCSLGALRDTQYF,-,many,TRBJ2-3,TRBV12-3/TRBV12-4
TGCGCCAGCAGTGACAGATGGGGACAGGGACGGACAGCTTTCTTT,CASSDRWGQGRTAFF,TRBD1,few,TRBJ1-1,TRBV10-2
TGTGCCAGCAGTTTAGGGCTAGCGGGATTGACGGATGAGCAGTTCTTC,CASSLGLAGLTDEQFF,TRBD2,many,TRBJ2-1,TRBV27
TGTGCCAGCAGCTTAGACAGGAGTTGGGCTCAGCCCCAGCATTTT,CASSLDRSWAQPQHF,-,few,TRBJ1-5,TRBV7-2